This T cell receptor (beta chain) was sequenced in a study of T cells expressing NK-cell markers. Study context: Most of the eight sequenced donors tested HCMV-seropositive; one tested seronegative.

About this clonotype: Its antigen is unidentified.

General study findings and limits: Dominant NKG2C+ clonotype frequencies of 1.0-7.0% of CD8+ T cells were measured in more than 5 donors. One observes that, in a handful of donors, these clonotypes were also the leading ones within the CD3+CD56-NKG2C+ fraction.

TCRdb re-called the 5' RACE reads and gives one entry per CDR3 protein, without DNA. Across some 500,000 distinct CDR3 sequences, the top ten clones capture more than 1.4% of the sample. The source material was blood T cells: a sorted CD56 or NKG2C T cell subset, CD4+ or CD8+ T cells, or bulk PBMC T cells (not recorded which). This receptor was obtained from a woman aged 45-65 years in good health.

The chain's CDR3 is CATSRELGSYNEQFF. The rearrangement joins TRBV15 to TRBJ2-1. The V gene's germline CDR1 is LNHNV and CDR2 YYDKDF (reference sequence). This CDR3 spans 15 amino acids.